The clone carrying this T cell receptor beta chain was seen only a few times. Its antigen is unidentified. One entry per CDR3 protein results from TCRdb running MiXCR on the RACE reads. The data hold some 100,000 distinct CDR3 sequences, with 9.2% observed a single time. The data were taken from a study of human T cells and chemical hapten exposure. Germline V gives CDR1 MDHEN, CDR2 SYDVKM. The V end lost 6 bases, the J end lost 7 bases, and 9 bases lay between the germline ends. The CDR3 consists of 12 residues. Whole-study results and caveats: While controls formed fewer of them, expanded TCRs formed significantly more large CDR3 similarity clusters.

As to time point: patch test 2, 6 weeks after DPC sensitization. Treatment meaning: therapeutic diphenylcyclopropenone sensitization with weekly scalp DPC. V is TRBV28 and J is TRBJ2-2; D gene unclear. The source material was whole blood, sampled in connection with sensitization to the hapten diphenylcyclopropenone (DPC). The TCR originated in a woman between 40 and 55 years old with alopecia areata. Some clones in this sample may be carry-over from other donors' samples. CDR3 sequence reads: CASRQLDGELFF. The CDR3 region has the DNA TGTGCCAGCAGGCAATTGGACGGGGAGCTGTTTTTT.